These T cell receptor beta chains were read from a single sample in a study of cytomegalovirus exposure and HLA in healthy donors. The repertoire was sequenced with immunoSEQ multiplex PCR; TCRdb's copy has only in-frame clones and lacks some. The repertoire holds 200,000 to 300,000 clones, 80% to 90% seen once, with 1.5% to 2% in the top ten. The material sequenced was PBMCs. Receptors originate from a woman aged 35 to 49 in good health and CMV-seropositive. CDR3s include the opening cysteine and the closing phenylalanine or tryptophan. Each record gives: V gene, J gene, CDR3 protein.

V gene: TRBV7-8
J gene: TRBJ2-5
CDR3 protein: CASSFQSQETQYF

V gene: TRBV6-1
J gene: TRBJ1-5
CDR3 protein: CASSDWGLGTNSNQPQHF

V gene: TRBV18
J gene: TRBJ1-4
CDR3 protein: CASSPQGSAATNEKLFF

V gene: TRBV25-1
J gene: TRBJ1-4
CDR3 protein: CASSDPYNEKLFF

V gene: TRBV28
J gene: TRBJ2-7
CDR3 protein: CASSLKGAGSYEQYF

V gene: TRBV7-9
J gene: TRBJ2-1
CDR3 protein: CASTPLLVTGNEQFF

V gene: TRBV28
J gene: TRBJ2-7
CDR3 protein: CASSWREPREQYF

V gene: TRBV7-9
J gene: TRBJ2-7
CDR3 protein: CSSSLGHEEYF

V gene: TRBV4-3
J gene: TRBJ1-1
CDR3 protein: CASSQDERQMNTEAFF

V gene: TRBV15
J gene: TRBJ1-1
CDR3 protein: CATSRDRGGLGEAFF

V gene: TRBV15
J gene: TRBJ2-5
CDR3 protein: CATSRVPRQGARETQYF

V gene: TRBV5-1
J gene: TRBJ1-5
CDR3 protein: CASSRDNNQPQHF

V gene: TRBV7-6
J gene: TRBJ1-3
CDR3 protein: CASSLIEGTGSWAGNTIYF

V gene: TRBV28
J gene: TRBJ2-7
CDR3 protein: CASSPIGTSGPYF

V gene: TRBV5-1
J gene: TRBJ1-5
CDR3 protein: CASSLDSSNQPQHF

V gene: TRBV19
J gene: TRBJ2-1
CDR3 protein: CASVWRAGSYNEQFF

V gene: TRBV14
J gene: TRBJ2-3
CDR3 protein: CASSQSRSEPSTDTQYF

V gene: TRBV7-2
J gene: TRBJ1-2
CDR3 protein: CASSLGGQEKSYGYTF

V gene: TRBV25-1
J gene: TRBJ1-6
CDR3 protein: CASSEYGGAHNSPLHF

V gene: TRBV27
J gene: TRBJ2-1
CDR3 protein: CASRLITPTDSDEQFF

V gene: TRBV2
J gene: TRBJ1-1
CDR3 protein: CASSEIRANTEAFF

V gene: TRBV4-1
J gene: TRBJ2-2
CDR3 protein: CASSQEFRVDTGELFF

V gene: TRBV27
J gene: TRBJ2-7
CDR3 protein: CASRASGTGIHEQYF

V gene: TRBV10-3
J gene: TRBJ1-2
CDR3 protein: CAISGTGGNYGYTF

V gene: TRBV5-5
J gene: TRBJ1-3
CDR3 protein: CASSTGQGNTIYF

V gene: TRBV6-5
J gene: TRBJ1-2
CDR3 protein: CASSYSGTGNRYGYTF

V gene: TRBV27
J gene: TRBJ1-5
CDR3 protein: CASSARSTGGLLRPQHF

V gene: TRBV7-8
J gene: TRBJ2-7
CDR3 protein: CASSLMSGEPLEQYF

V gene: TRBV5-6
J gene: TRBJ2-1
CDR3 protein: CASSYINNEQFF

V gene: TRBV5-4
J gene: TRBJ2-1
CDR3 protein: CASSRANTLGLAGNEQFF

V gene: TRBV19
J gene: TRBJ1-1
CDR3 protein: CASSRRQGGPNTEAFF

V gene: TRBV7-2
J gene: TRBJ1-4
CDR3 protein: CASSLYGGQTEKLFF

V gene: TRBV5-6
J gene: TRBJ2-3
CDR3 protein: CASSLPGQGVKTDTQYF

V gene: TRBV30
J gene: TRBJ2-1
CDR3 protein: CAWSAGVVVNEQFF

V gene: TRBV10-1
J gene: TRBJ2-7
CDR3 protein: CASSGVIGEGLRIRVYEQYF

V gene: TRBV2
J gene: TRBJ1-2
CDR3 protein: CASSPEQGVLTF

V gene: TRBV7-3
J gene: TRBJ2-1
CDR3 protein: CASSLGLESYNEQFF

V gene: TRBV4-2
J gene: TRBJ2-1
CDR3 protein: CASRRTSGRENEQFF

V gene: TRBV5-1
J gene: TRBJ1-2
CDR3 protein: CASSLVGQGYDGYTF

V gene: TRBV19
J gene: TRBJ2-7
CDR3 protein: CASSIGTVGSYEQYF

V gene: TRBV5-1
J gene: TRBJ2-1
CDR3 protein: CASSQTTGTSGRNEQFF

V gene: TRBV6-6
J gene: TRBJ1-1
CDR3 protein: CASSYSPQGMNTEAFF

V gene: TRBV5-1
J gene: TRBJ2-7
CDR3 protein: CASSLTPDREYEQYF

V gene: TRBV2
J gene: TRBJ2-7
CDR3 protein: CATGTGRGEQYF

V gene: TRBV5-6
J gene: TRBJ1-1
CDR3 protein: CASSLFGTTNTEAFF

V gene: TRBV5-4
J gene: TRBJ2-7
CDR3 protein: CASSLAGGPDEQYF

V gene: TRBV7-3
J gene: TRBJ2-3
CDR3 protein: CASSSQGFTDTQYF

V gene: TRBV10-1
J gene: TRBJ2-7
CDR3 protein: CASKWPGQGFGYEQYF

V gene: TRBV29-1
J gene: TRBJ2-7
CDR3 protein: CSGADTYEQYF

V gene: TRBV5-1
J gene: TRBJ2-7
CDR3 protein: CASSPDRGGYEQYF

V gene: TRBV6-5
J gene: TRBJ2-3
CDR3 protein: CASSYGGGRMDTQYF

V gene: TRBV25-1
J gene: TRBJ2-5
CDR3 protein: CATSAPRGRETQYF